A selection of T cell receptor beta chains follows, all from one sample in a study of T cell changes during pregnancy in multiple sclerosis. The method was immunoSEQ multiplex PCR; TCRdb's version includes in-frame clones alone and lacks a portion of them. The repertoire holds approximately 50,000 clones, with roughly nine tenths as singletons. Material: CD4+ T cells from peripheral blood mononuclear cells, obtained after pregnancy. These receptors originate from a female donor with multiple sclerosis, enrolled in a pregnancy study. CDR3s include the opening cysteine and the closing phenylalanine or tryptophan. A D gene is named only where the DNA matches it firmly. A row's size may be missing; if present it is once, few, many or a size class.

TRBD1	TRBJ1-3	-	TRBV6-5	TGTGCCAGCAGTTACTCCGGGACAGGGTTAGGAAACACCATATATTTT	CASSYSGTGLGNTIYF
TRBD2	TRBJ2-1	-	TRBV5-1	TGCGCCAGCAGCTTGGACCTAGCGGGAGTTAATGAGCAGTTCTTC	CASSLDLAGVNEQFF
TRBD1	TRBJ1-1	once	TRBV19	TGTGCCAGTAGAGTAGGGGGCGCGACCACTGAAGCTTTCTTT	CASRVGGATTEAFF
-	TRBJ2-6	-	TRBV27	TGTGCCAGCAGCCCCGGGCAGGGTAAGGGCTCTGGGGCCAACGTCCTGACTTTC	CASSPGQGKGSGANVLTF
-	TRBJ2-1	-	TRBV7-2	TGTGCCAGCAGCTTAGCGCCGCCCCCGGCGGGGAATGAGCAGTTCTTC	CASSLAPPPAGNEQFF
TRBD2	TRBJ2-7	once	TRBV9	TGTGCCAGCAGTGTGGGGAGCGGGAGTTACGAGCAGTACTTC	CASSVGSGSYEQYF
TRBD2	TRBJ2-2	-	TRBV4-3	TGCGCCAGCAGCCCTCAGCCGGGGGGTCAGCGTGGGGAGCTGTTTTTT	CASSPQPGGQRGELFF
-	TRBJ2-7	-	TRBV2	TGTGCCAGCAGTCAAATTTTCGAGGGCTTCTCCTACGAGCAGTACTTC	CASSQIFEGFSYEQYF
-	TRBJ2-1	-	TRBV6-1	TGTGCCAGCAGTGAAGCGCAAGGAGGGTGGTACAATGAGCAGTTCTTC	CASSEAQGGWYNEQFF
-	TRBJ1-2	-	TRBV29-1	TGCAGCGTTGTAGGAGAGAATGGCTACACCTTC	CSVVGENGYTF
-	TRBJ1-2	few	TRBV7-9	TGTGCCAGCAGCTTTAACAGGGCTGGCTACACCTTC	CASSFNRAGYTF
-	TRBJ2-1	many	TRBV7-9	TGTGCCAGCAGCTTCCCAGGGTCCGGCGATGAGCAGTTCTTC	CASSFPGSGDEQFF
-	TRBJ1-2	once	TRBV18	TGTGCCAGCTCACCGGGACAAACTAACTATGGCTACACCTTC	CASSPGQTNYGYTF
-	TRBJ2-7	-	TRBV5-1	TGCGCCAGCAGCTCGACAGGTTTCTCCTACGAGCAGTACTTC	CASSSTGFSYEQYF
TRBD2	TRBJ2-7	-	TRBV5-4	TGTGCCAGCAGCTGGCTAGCGGGAGGGCCGAGGGAGCAGTACTTC	CASSWLAGGPREQYF
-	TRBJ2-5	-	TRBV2	TGTGCCAGCAGTGTGCGGGGTTTCCAAGAGACCCAGTACTTC	CASSVRGFQETQYF
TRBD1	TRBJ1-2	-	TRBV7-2	TGTGCCAGCAGCTCACACAGGGGCGGGAAGGGTGGCTACACCTTC	CASSSHRGGKGGYTF
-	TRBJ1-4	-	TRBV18	TGTGCCAGCTCCTCTCAGGGCCGCAATGAAAAACTGTTTTTT	CASSSQGRNEKLFF
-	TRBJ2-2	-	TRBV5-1	TGCGCCAGCGCGAGCGGGACAATTCATACCGGGGAGCTGTTTTTT	CASASGTIHTGELFF
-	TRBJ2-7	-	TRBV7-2	TGTGCCAGCAGCGGGGGCTGGGCGCGGTACGAGCAGTACTTC	CASSGGWARYEQYF
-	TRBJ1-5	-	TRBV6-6	TGTGCCAGCAGTTACTCCCGGAGCAATCAGCCCCAGCATTTT	CASSYSRSNQPQHF
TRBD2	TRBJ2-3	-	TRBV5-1	TGCGCCAGCAGCAGCAGCGGGACCACAGATACGCAGTATTTT	CASSSSGTTDTQYF
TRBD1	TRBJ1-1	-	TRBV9	TGTGCCAGCAGCGAGCAGGGGGGAAACACTGAAGCTTTCTTT	CASSEQGGNTEAFF
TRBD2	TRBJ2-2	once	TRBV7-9	TGTGCCAGCAGCTGGCGGGAGGTCGACACCGGGGAGCTGTTTTTT	CASSWREVDTGELFF
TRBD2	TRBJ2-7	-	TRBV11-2	TGTGCCAGCAGCTCTCCCCGGGGGCGGCGGGAGGCCTACGAGCAGTACTTC	CASSSPRGRREAYEQYF
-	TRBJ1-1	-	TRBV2	TGTGCCAGCAGGACGGACAGACTAATGAACACTGAAGCTTTCTTT	CASRTDRLMNTEAFF
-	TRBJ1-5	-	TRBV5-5	TGTGCCAGCAGGTCAGGGGAACAGGGTAGCAATCAGCCCCAGCATTTT	CASRSGEQGSNQPQHF
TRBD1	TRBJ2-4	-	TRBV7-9	TGTGCCAGCAGCCTAGGGACAGAATCTAATGTTTGGTACTTC	CASSLGTESNVWYF
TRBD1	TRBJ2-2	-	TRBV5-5	TGTGCCAGCAGCCCCAGGTCCAGGGGGCGCGTGGCCGGGGAGCTGTTTTTT	CASSPRSRGRVAGELFF
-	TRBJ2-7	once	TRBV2	TGTGCCACACGAGCTAGCCATGTTCGAGACGAGCAGTACTTC	CATRASHVRDEQYF
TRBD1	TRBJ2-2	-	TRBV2	TGTGCCAGCAGGAGGACAGGGACCGGGGAGCTGTTTTTT	CASRRTGTGELFF
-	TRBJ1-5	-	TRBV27	TGTGCCAGCAGGGAGAGGACGGTCCTCGGGGGCAATCAGCCCCAGCATTTT	CASRERTVLGGNQPQHF
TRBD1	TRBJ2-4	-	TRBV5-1	TGCGCCAGCAAGGGAACAGGGGGATACATTCAGTACTTC	CASKGTGGYIQYF
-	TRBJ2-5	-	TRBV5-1	TGCGCCAGCAGCTTGGGGGGAGGAGAGACCCAGTACTTC	CASSLGGGETQYF
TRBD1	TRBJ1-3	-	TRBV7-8	TGTGCCAGCAGCTCTGGACAGGGTGGAAACACCATATATTTT	CASSSGQGGNTIYF
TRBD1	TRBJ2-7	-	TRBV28	TGTGCCAGCAGTTCAGACAGGGTGTACGAGCAGTACTTC	CASSSDRVYEQYF